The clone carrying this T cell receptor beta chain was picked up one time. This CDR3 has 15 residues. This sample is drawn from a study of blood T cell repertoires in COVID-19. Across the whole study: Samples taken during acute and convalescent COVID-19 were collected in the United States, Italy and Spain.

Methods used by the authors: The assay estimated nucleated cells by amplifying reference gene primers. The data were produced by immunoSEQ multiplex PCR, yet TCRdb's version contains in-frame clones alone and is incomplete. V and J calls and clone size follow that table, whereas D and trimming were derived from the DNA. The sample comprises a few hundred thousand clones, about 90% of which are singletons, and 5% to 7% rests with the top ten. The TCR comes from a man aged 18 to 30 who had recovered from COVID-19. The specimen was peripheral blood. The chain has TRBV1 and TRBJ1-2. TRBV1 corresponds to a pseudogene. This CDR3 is CTSSSSRLPPYGYTF. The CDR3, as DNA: TGCACCAGCAGCTCGAGTCGTTTGCCCCCCTATGGCTACACCTTC.